This T cell receptor beta chain was found in a study of blood T cell repertoires in COVID-19. Looking at the study overall: Acute-phase and convalescent COVID-19 samples originated in the United States, Italy and Spain. In each case, the material was cDNA or gDNA derived from T cells, B-cell-depleted T cells, or PBMCs.

The germline gives CDR1 KGHSY, CDR2 FQNENV. The CDR3 is 14 amino acids. V was clipped by 4 bases and J by 1 base, with 8 bases between them. The method was immunoSEQ multiplex PCR; TCRdb's version includes in-frame clones alone and lacks a portion of them. Of 310,000 or so clones listed, about nine tenths are singletons. The sequenced material came from peripheral blood. The chain uses TRBV16 and TRBJ2-1; D call uncertain. This receptor was identified in a man aged 45-60 years with active or convalescent COVID-19. CDR3 sequence reads: CASSPLVSYNEQFF. In DNA, the CDR3 is TGTGCCAGCAGCCCTTTAGTTTCCTACAATGAGCAGTTCTTC.